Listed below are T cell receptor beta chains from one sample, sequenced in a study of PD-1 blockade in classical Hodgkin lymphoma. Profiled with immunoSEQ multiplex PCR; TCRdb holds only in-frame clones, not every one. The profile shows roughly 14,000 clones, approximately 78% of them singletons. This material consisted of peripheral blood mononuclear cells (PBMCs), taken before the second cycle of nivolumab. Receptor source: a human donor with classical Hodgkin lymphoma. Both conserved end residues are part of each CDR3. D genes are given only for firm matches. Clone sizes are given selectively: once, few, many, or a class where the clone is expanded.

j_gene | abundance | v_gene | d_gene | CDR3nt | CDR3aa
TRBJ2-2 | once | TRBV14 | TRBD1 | TGTGCCAGCAGCCAACAGGGGGCGGGAACCGGGGAGCTGTTTTTT | CASSQQGAGTGELFF
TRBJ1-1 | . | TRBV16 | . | TGTGCCAGCAGCTACCCCCGGGGTAGGGACACTGAAGCTTTCTTT | CASSYPRGRDTEAFF
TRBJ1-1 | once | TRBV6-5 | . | TGTGCCAGCACCTCCGGGTCCCAAGCTTTCTTT | CASTSGSQAFF
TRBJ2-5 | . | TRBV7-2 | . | TGTGCCAGCAGCTTCCGTCTAGCGGAGACCCAGTACTTC | CASSFRLAETQYF
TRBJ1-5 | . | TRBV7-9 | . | TGTGCCAGCAGCTTAGCTATCCGGGGGAGCAATCAGCCCCAGCATTTT | CASSLAIRGSNQPQHF
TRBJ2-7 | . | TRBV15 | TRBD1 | TGTGCCACCAGCAGACCACAGGGGGCAAGTGGGTACGAGCAGTACTTC | CATSRPQGASGYEQYF
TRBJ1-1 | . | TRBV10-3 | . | TGTGCCATCAGTGAGGGGACCCAGTACACTGAAGCTTTCTTT | CAISEGTQYTEAFF
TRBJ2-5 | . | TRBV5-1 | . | TGCGCCAGCAGCTTGGTTGGGGAGCGAACCCAGTACTTC | CASSLVGERTQYF
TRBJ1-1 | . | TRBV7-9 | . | TGTGCCAGCAGCTTAGCGCGCAGCCCTGCCATATTCAACACTGAAGCTTTCTTT | CASSLARSPAIFNTEAFF
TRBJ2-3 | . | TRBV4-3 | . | TGCGCCAGCAGCCAAGATTTAGGGGGGAAAAGGACAGATACGCAGTATTTT | CASSQDLGGKRTDTQYF
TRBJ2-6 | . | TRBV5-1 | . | TGCGCCAGCAGCCCGGCGGGTTTTGGGGCCAACGTCCTGACTTTC | CASSPAGFGANVLTF
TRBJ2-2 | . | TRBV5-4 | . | TGTGCCCACACCCCAGAGAACACCGGGGAGCTGTTTTTT | CAHTPENTGELFF
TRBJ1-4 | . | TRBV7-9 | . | TGTGCCAGCACCTCGGGCGCGTCCGGGGGTATTGCAACTAATGAAAAACTGTTTTTT | CASTSGASGGIATNEKLFF
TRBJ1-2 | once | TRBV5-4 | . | TGTGCCAGCAGCTTTGAACCATGGACCGCCAGGGTAGAGAGCTATGGCTACACCTTC | CASSFEPWTARVESYGYTF
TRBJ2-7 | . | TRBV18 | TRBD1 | TGTGCCAGCTCACCCACAGGGGACGAGCAGTACTTC | CASSPTGDEQYF
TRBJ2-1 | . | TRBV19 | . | TGTGCCAGTAGTGCAACCCGTAGGGGTGGGAATGAGCAGTTCTTC | CASSATRRGGNEQFF
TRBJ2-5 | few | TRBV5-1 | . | TGCGCCAGCAGCCCTTATAGGCTCCAAGAGACCCAGTACTTC | CASSPYRLQETQYF
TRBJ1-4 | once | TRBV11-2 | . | TGTGCCAGCAGCTTAAGTAATGAAAAACTGTTTTTT | CASSLSNEKLFF
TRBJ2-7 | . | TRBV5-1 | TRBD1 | TGCGCCAGCAGCTTCTACAGGGGATCCTACGAGCAGTACTTC | CASSFYRGSYEQYF
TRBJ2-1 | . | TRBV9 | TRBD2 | TGTGCCAGCAGCGTAACTAGCGCCTACAATGAGCAGTTCTTC | CASSVTSAYNEQFF
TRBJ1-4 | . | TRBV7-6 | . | TGTGCCAGCAGCTCCGGGACACTGAGGGAAAAACTGTTTTTT | CASSSGTLREKLFF
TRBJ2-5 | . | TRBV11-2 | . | TGTGCCAGCAGCCCTCTCGGGCTCCCCCAAGAGACCCAGTACTTC | CASSPLGLPQETQYF
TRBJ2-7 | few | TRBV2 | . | TGTGCCAGCAAAAGGGTCGGCTCCTACGAGCAGTACTTC | CASKRVGSYEQYF
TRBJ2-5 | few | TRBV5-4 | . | TGTGCCAGCACCCATGTAGCGGGACAGCAAGAGACCCAGTACTTC | CASTHVAGQQETQYF
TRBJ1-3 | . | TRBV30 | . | TGTGCCTGGAGTTTGCACAAACCTGGAAACACCATATATTTT | CAWSLHKPGNTIYF
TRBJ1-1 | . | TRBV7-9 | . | TGTGCCAGCAGCGTGACGGGGGGCACTGAAGCTTTCTTT | CASSVTGGTEAFF
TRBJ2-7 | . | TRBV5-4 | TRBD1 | TGTGCCAGCAGCCTCGGACAGGCGTTATCCTACGAGCAGTACTTC | CASSLGQALSYEQYF
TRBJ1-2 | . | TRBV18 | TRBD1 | TGTGCCAGCTCACGACCCGACACAGGGGGCCTTGGCTACACCTTC | CASSRPDTGGLGYTF
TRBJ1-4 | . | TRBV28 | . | TGTGCCAGCAGGGGGGGAGGGCAAACTAATGAAAAACTGTTTTTT | CASRGGGQTNEKLFF
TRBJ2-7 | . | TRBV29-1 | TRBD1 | TGCAGCGTGGGGGGACAGGGGGGAACCTACGAGCAGTACTTC | CSVGGQGGTYEQYF
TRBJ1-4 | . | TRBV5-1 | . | TGCGCCAGCAGCCCGGGGGGCTTCAATGAAAAACTGTTTTTT | CASSPGGFNEKLFF
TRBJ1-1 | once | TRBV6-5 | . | TGTGCCAGCAGTTACAGGGTTACTGAAGCTTTCTTT | CASSYRVTEAFF
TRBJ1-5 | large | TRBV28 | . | TGTGCCAGCAGTGCACTTCCCGACAGCAGCAATCAGCCCCAGCATTTT | CASSALPDSSNQPQHF
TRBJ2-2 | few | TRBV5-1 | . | TGCGCCAGCAGCTTGGACAGGGTCACCGGGGAGCTGTTTTTT | CASSLDRVTGELFF
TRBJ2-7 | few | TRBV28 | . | TGTGCCAGCAGTTTAGGGGTACCCTACGAGCAGTACTTC | CASSLGVPYEQYF
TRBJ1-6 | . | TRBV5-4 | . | TGTGCCAGCAGCTTGGCGGGGGGTCTGCATTCACCCCTCCACTTT | CASSLAGGLHSPLHF
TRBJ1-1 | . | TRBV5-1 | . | TGCGCCAGCAGCTTGGACGGGCTACAGGGATGGGGGTTTGAAGCTTTCTTT | CASSLDGLQGWGFEAFF
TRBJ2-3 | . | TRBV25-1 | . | TGTGCCAGCAGTGACGTGACACCTCATACGCAGTATTTT | CASSDVTPHTQYF
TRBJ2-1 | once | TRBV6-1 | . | TGTGCCAGCAGCAACAGGGAAATCGATGAGCAGTTCTTC | CASSNREIDEQFF
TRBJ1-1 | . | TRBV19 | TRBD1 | TGTGCCAGTAGTATGGGGCAGGGGGAGTCTGAAGCTTTCTTT | CASSMGQGESEAFF
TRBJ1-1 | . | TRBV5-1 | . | TGCGCCAGCAGCTTGGTCGAGAGTAACACTGAAGCTTTCTTT | CASSLVESNTEAFF
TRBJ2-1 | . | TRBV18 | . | TGTGCCAGCTCACTGACAGTTGGTCCCTACAATGAGCAGTTCTTC | CASSLTVGPYNEQFF
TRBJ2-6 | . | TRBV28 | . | TGTGCCAGCAGTTTGCCCACCGGACAGTACTCTGGGGCCAACGTCCTGACTTTC | CASSLPTGQYSGANVLTF
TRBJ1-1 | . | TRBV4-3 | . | TGCGCCAGCAGCCAAGAGGGGAGGACTGAAGCTTTCTTT | CASSQEGRTEAFF
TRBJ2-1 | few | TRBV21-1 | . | TGTGCCAGCAGCAAGCGAGATTCCTACAATGAGCAGTTCTTC | CASSKRDSYNEQFF
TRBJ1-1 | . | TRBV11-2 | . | TGTGCCAGCAGCTCCGGACAGCGGAGTGCTTTCTTT | CASSSGQRSAFF
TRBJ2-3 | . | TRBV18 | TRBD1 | TGTGCCAGCTCACCGCGAGGGACAGGGGCTTCAGATACGCAGTATTTT | CASSPRGTGASDTQYF
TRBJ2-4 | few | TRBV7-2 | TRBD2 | TGTGCCAGCAGCTTGACCGGCGGGGGGGCAGTCAAAAACATTCAGTACTTC | CASSLTGGGAVKNIQYF
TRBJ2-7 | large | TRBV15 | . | TGTGCCACCAGCAGAGGGGATAGCGCCTACGAGCAGTACTTC | CATSRGDSAYEQYF
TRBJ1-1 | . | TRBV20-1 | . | TGCAGTGCTATTCGCACTGAAGCTTTCTTT | CSAIRTEAFF